The source of this T cell receptor beta chain is a study of tumor and adjacent non-tumor tissue in lung cancer. The library came from three nested PCR rounds adapted from ARM-PCR protocols. TCRdb itself ran the multiplex PCR reads through MiXCR, one entry per CDR3 protein. The data show 71,000 or so distinct CDR3 sequences, with 80% to 85% seen just once and 13% held by the top ten. Comment on this clonotype: Antigen unknown. Compared with germline, one end of the junction differs, possibly owing to a read error.

RNA was extracted from bulk tissue without any cell sorting. Between August and November 2014, newly diagnosed, chemotherapy-naive lung cancer patients underwent thoracic surgery in China. The CDR3 contains 20 residues. Germline V gene data show CDR1 as DFQATT and CDR2 as SNEGSKA (reference sequence). The study, taken as a whole, reports: Normal lung showed higher cumulative top 100 clone frequency than tumor. TCR diversity was significantly greater in tumor than normal lung tissue. Shorter survival was associated with higher TCR diversity in tumors.

The receptor was derived from a woman aged 45-65 years with non-small cell lung cancer. V usage is TRBV20-1 and J usage is TRBJ1-6; D remains unclear. Specimen: lung tumor tissue. The CDR3 loop reads CNARRIGVVSRAERGSPLHF. The CDR3 DNA reads as TGCAATGCTCGACGGATTGGGGTCGTGTCTCGGGCGGAGCGGGGATCACCTCTCCACTTT.